A selection of T cell receptor beta chains follows, all from one sample in a study of OX40 agonist ivuxolimab in advanced cancers. Profiling relied on immunoSEQ multiplex PCR, and the TCRdb table lists in-frame clones only, not all of them. Among fewer than 95,000 clones listed, about 90% were seen once. The sequencing used CD4+ or CD8+ T cells sorted from blood, collected in a trial of the OX40 agonist ivuxolimab. These receptor sequences come from an adult with an advanced solid tumor such as melanoma, head and neck, liver or kidney cancer. Both conserved end residues are part of each CDR3. The D gene is left open where the match is weak. Rows may omit the clone size; those that give it use once, few, many or a size class.

d_gene,v_gene,j_gene,abundance,CDR3aa,CDR3nt
-,TRBV11-3,TRBJ1-1,-,CASSLDPWRAEAFF,TGTGCCAGCAGCTTAGATCCGTGGAGGGCTGAAGCTTTCTTT
-,TRBV2,TRBJ2-3,-,CASILDTGMNTQYF,TGTGCCAGCATCCTCGATACGGGAATGAATACGCAGTATTTT
TRBD2,TRBV30,TRBJ2-7,-,CAWSEGLEYYEQYF,TGTGCCTGGAGTGAGGGACTAGAGTACTACGAGCAGTACTTC
-,TRBV6-4,TRBJ2-7,-,CASSHSYEQYF,TGTGCCAGCAGTCACTCCTACGAGCAGTACTTC
-,TRBV12-5,TRBJ2-2,-,CASGWGGAGTGELFF,TGTGCTAGTGGTTGGGGGGGCGCGGGCACCGGGGAGCTGTTTTTT
-,TRBV7-9,TRBJ2-7,-,CASSAGLYYEQYF,TGTGCCAGCAGCGCGGGACTTTACTACGAGCAGTACTTC
TRBD1,TRBV27,TRBJ1-1,once,CASSLTGVRDTEAFF,TGTGCCAGCAGTTTAACAGGGGTAAGAGACACTGAAGCTTTCTTT
-,TRBV5-5,TRBJ2-1,-,CASSSMVSSYNEQFF,TGTGCCAGCAGCTCGATGGTTAGCTCCTACAATGAGCAGTTCTTC
TRBD1,TRBV27,TRBJ1-2,-,CASSRGPRGRGGYTF,TGTGCCAGCAGCCGGGGCCCCAGGGGGCGAGGTGGCTACACCTTC
-,TRBV25-1,TRBJ1-2,-,CAGTAGNYGYTF,TGTGCCGGCACGGCAGGAAACTATGGCTACACCTTC
-,TRBV7-2,TRBJ2-2,-,CASSLAPGTEFGELFF,TGTGCCAGCAGCTTAGCCCCCGGGACCGAGTTCGGGGAGCTGTTTTTT
-,TRBV5-1,TRBJ2-1,-,CASSLFPGSGNEQFF,TGCGCCAGCAGCTTGTTTCCAGGGTCCGGGAATGAGCAGTTCTTC
-,TRBV30,TRBJ2-5,-,CAWSPSGLTRETQYF,TGTGCCTGGAGTCCCTCGGGACTCACAAGGGAGACCCAGTACTTC
TRBD2,TRBV5-1,TRBJ2-2,-,CASSGLAENTGELFF,TGCGCCAGCAGCGGACTAGCGGAGAACACCGGGGAGCTGTTTTTT
TRBD2,TRBV9,TRBJ2-1,-,CASSPRGSGSLRDEQFF,TGTGCCAGCAGCCCCCGGGGTAGCGGGAGTCTTCGTGATGAGCAGTTCTTC
-,TRBV28,TRBJ1-2,once,CASSLEGYYGYTF,TGTGCCAGCAGTTTAGAAGGATACTATGGCTACACCTTC
TRBD2,TRBV5-6,TRBJ2-3,-,CASSFGTSGGDTQYF,TGTGCCAGCAGCTTCGGTACTAGCGGTGGAGATACGCAGTATTTT
-,TRBV18,TRBJ2-7,-,CASSRTGISYEQYF,TGTGCCAGCTCGCGTACAGGGATCTCCTACGAGCAGTACTTC
-,TRBV28,TRBJ2-3,-,CASRPTGTTSTDTQYF,TGTGCCAGCAGACCAACCGGGACAACCAGCACAGATACGCAGTATTTT
-,TRBV5-1,TRBJ2-3,-,CASSLVVAVGVTDTQYF,TGCGCCAGCAGCTTGGTTGTAGCGGTAGGGGTGACAGATACGCAGTATTTT
-,TRBV18,TRBJ1-1,-,CASSLNRENTEAFF,TGTGCCAGCTCTCTCAATAGAGAGAACACTGAAGCTTTCTTT
-,TRBV6-1,TRBJ2-1,few,CASSSGIHEQFF,TGTGCCAGCAGTTCCGGGATCCATGAGCAGTTCTTC
-,TRBV9,TRBJ2-7,once,CASSVDRFSYEQYF,TGTGCCAGCAGCGTTGACAGGTTCTCCTACGAGCAGTACTTC
-,TRBV15,TRBJ2-6,-,CATSRDNRPSGANVLTF,TGTGCCACCAGCAGAGATAACCGCCCCTCTGGGGCCAACGTCCTGACTTTC
-,TRBV28,TRBJ2-1,-,CASRPSLGSYNEQFF,TGTGCCAGCAGACCTAGCTTGGGGTCGTACAATGAGCAGTTCTTC
TRBD1,TRBV5-1,TRBJ2-5,-,CASSLEGRGLETQYF,TGCGCCAGCAGCTTGGAGGGCAGGGGGCTAGAGACCCAGTACTTC
-,TRBV19,TRBJ2-2,-,CASTTPGGTGELFF,TGTGCCAGTACTACGCCCGGCGGAACCGGGGAGCTGTTTTTT
-,TRBV11-1,TRBJ2-1,-,CASSFSARYNEQFF,TGTGCCAGCAGCTTCAGTGCCCGGTACAATGAGCAGTTCTTC
TRBD2,TRBV11-3,TRBJ2-5,-,CASSQTSGRAAETQYF,TGTGCCAGCAGCCAGACTAGCGGGAGGGCCGCGGAGACCCAGTACTTC
TRBD1,TRBV5-6,TRBJ2-5,-,CASSLAGGTGGQETQYF,TGTGCCAGCAGCTTGGCCGGCGGGACAGGGGGCCAAGAGACCCAGTACTTC
TRBD2,TRBV30,TRBJ2-5,-,CAWSGTSGTQETQYF,TGTGCCTGGAGTGGGACTAGCGGAACCCAAGAGACCCAGTACTTC
-,TRBV6-4,TRBJ1-1,once,CASRLFIGTEAFF,TGTGCCAGCAGGCTTTTTATCGGCACTGAAGCTTTCTTT
-,TRBV10-3,TRBJ2-3,-,CAISESGTKSTDTQYF,TGTGCCATCAGTGAGTCCGGGACAAAAAGCACAGATACGCAGTATTTT
-,TRBV29-1,TRBJ2-1,-,CSGGMQENEQFF,TGCAGCGGGGGCATGCAGGAGAATGAGCAGTTCTTC
-,TRBV6-6,TRBJ1-3,-,CASRFLSARNTIYF,TGTGCCAGCAGATTCCTAAGTGCCCGAAACACCATATATTTT
TRBD1,TRBV19,TRBJ1-2,-,CATSDRVKIGYTF,TGTGCCACTTCGGACAGGGTAAAAATTGGCTACACCTTC
-,TRBV5-1,TRBJ2-3,-,CASRAVGADTQYF,TGCGCCAGCCGGGCGGTTGGGGCGGATACGCAGTATTTT
TRBD2,TRBV7-9,TRBJ2-5,-,CASSFSASGRAGETQYF,TGTGCCAGCAGCTTCTCGGCTAGCGGGAGGGCCGGGGAGACCCAGTACTTC
-,TRBV7-6,TRBJ1-2,-,CASSSRPGLANYGYTF,TGTGCCAGCAGCTCCCGACCGGGGTTGGCTAACTATGGCTACACCTTC
-,TRBV5-5,TRBJ1-2,-,CASSLTTGAGYTF,TGTGCCAGCAGCTTGACGACGGGGGCTGGCTACACCTTC
-,TRBV4-2,TRBJ1-5,-,CASSQGGRPTNQPQHF,TGTGCCAGCAGCCAAGGAGGACGCCCAACCAATCAGCCCCAGCATTTT